The clone carrying this TCR beta chain was counted between two and nine times. Its antigen is unidentified. The data are from a study of cytomegalovirus exposure and HLA in healthy donors. Whole-study findings and limits: Most subjects had HLA-A and HLA-B alleles reportedly predicted accurately by TCR beta sequences.

The J segment lost 5 bases and the V segment lost 4 bases, leaving 9 bases of the junction unmatched. The CDR3 totals 15 residues. Germline CDR1 SQVTM, CDR2 ANQGSEA. In the PCR, 60 Vbeta and 13 Jbeta primers were used. Original methodology: Later analysis identified tens of millions of unique TCR beta chains, about 11 million shared. Using immunoSEQ multiplex PCR, the repertoire was profiled, and TCRdb retains in-frame clones only, with some absent. V and J calls plus clone size are reproduced from that table; the DNA served to infer D and trimming. The table shows roughly 120,000 clones, with 15% occurring only once.

This sequence was found in a woman between 18 and 29 years old in good health and CMV-seronegative. The genes are TRBV29-1 and TRBJ2-2, with 8 bases matching TRBD1. Material: PBMCs. The CDR3 reads CSVGSGGEGTGELFF. The CDR3 DNA reads TGCAGCGTTGGGTCAGGGGGCGAGGGAACCGGGGAGCTGTTTTTT.